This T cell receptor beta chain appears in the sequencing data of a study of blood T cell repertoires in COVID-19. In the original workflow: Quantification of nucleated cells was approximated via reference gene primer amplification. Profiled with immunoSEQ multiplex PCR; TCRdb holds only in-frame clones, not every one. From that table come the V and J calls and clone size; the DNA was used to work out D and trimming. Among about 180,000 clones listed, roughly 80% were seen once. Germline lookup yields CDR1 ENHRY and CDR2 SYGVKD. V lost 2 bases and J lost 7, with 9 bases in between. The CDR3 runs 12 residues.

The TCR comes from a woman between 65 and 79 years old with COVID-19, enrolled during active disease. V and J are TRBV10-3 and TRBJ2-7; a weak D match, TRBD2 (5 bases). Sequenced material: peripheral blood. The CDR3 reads CAISETPGEQYF. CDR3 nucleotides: TGTGCCATCAGTGAGACTCCGGGGGAGCAGTACTTC.